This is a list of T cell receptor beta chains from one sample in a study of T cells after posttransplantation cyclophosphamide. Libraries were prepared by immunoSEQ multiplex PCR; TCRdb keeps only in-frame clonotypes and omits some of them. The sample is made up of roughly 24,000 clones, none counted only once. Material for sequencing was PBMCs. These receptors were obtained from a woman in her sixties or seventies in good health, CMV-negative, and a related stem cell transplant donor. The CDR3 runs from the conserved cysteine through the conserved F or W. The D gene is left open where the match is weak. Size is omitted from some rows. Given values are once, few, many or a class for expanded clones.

cdr3_nt: TGTGCCAGCAGCTCAGATCTAGCGGGAAGTCAGTTCTTC
cdr3_aa: CASSSDLAGSQFF
clone_size: many
v_call: TRBV7-6
j_call: TRBJ2-1
d_call: TRBD2

cdr3_nt: TGTGCCAGCAGCCAGATAACAGATACGCAGTATTTT
cdr3_aa: CASSQITDTQYF
clone_size: many
v_call: TRBV5-4
j_call: TRBJ2-3
d_call: NA

cdr3_nt: TGTGCCAGCAGTTACGGGGGAGGGGCGGGGGAGACCCAGTACTTC
cdr3_aa: CASSYGGGAGETQYF
clone_size: few
v_call: TRBV6-5
j_call: TRBJ2-5
d_call: TRBD2

cdr3_nt: TGTGCCAGCAGCCGATCTCTTTTAGCGGGGGACTTC
cdr3_aa: CASSRSLLAGDF
clone_size: NA
v_call: TRBV28
j_call: TRBJ2-4
d_call: TRBD2

cdr3_nt: TGTGCCAGCAGCATAGCGGTCGGGGAGCTGTTTTTT
cdr3_aa: CASSIAVGELFF
clone_size: medium-sized
v_call: TRBV11-2
j_call: TRBJ2-2
d_call: NA

cdr3_nt: TGTGCCAGCAATTTACAGGGGATGGGCTATGGCTACACCTTC
cdr3_aa: CASNLQGMGYGYTF
clone_size: many
v_call: TRBV2
j_call: TRBJ1-2
d_call: TRBD1

cdr3_nt: TGTGCCAGCAGCTTAGCGGGAGGCTACAATGAGCAGTTCTTC
cdr3_aa: CASSLAGGYNEQFF
clone_size: many
v_call: TRBV7-9
j_call: TRBJ2-1
d_call: NA

cdr3_nt: TGTGCCAGCAGCCAAGGAGGGGAGGATCAGCCCCAGCATTTT
cdr3_aa: CASSQGGEDQPQHF
clone_size: many
v_call: TRBV4-2
j_call: TRBJ1-5
d_call: NA

cdr3_nt: TGTGCCAGTAGGGTGGGACTTCGGGTGAATCAGCCCCAGCATTTT
cdr3_aa: CASRVGLRVNQPQHF
clone_size: many
v_call: TRBV19
j_call: TRBJ1-5
d_call: NA

cdr3_nt: TGTGCCAGCAGCCAGAGGCAGGGCCAAGAGACCCAGTACTTC
cdr3_aa: CASSQRQGQETQYF
clone_size: many
v_call: TRBV11-1
j_call: TRBJ2-5
d_call: NA

cdr3_nt: TGTGCTAGTGGTTCAGGGGCCACTGAAGCTTTCTTT
cdr3_aa: CASGSGATEAFF
clone_size: many
v_call: TRBV12-5
j_call: TRBJ1-1
d_call: NA

cdr3_nt: TGTGCCAGCAGCTTGGCAGGGAACAGCAATCAGCCCCAGCATTTT
cdr3_aa: CASSLAGNSNQPQHF
clone_size: many
v_call: TRBV5-5
j_call: TRBJ1-5
d_call: NA

cdr3_nt: TGTGCCAGTAGTACAGGGATAACTACTGGGGCCAACGTCCTGACTTTC
cdr3_aa: CASSTGITTGANVLTF
clone_size: many
v_call: TRBV19
j_call: TRBJ2-6
d_call: NA

cdr3_nt: TGTGCCAGCAGCCCCAGGGGGTGGGGCAGTGAGCAGTTCTTC
cdr3_aa: CASSPRGWGSEQFF
clone_size: many
v_call: TRBV7-2
j_call: TRBJ2-1
d_call: TRBD1

cdr3_nt: TGCGCCAGCAGTGGTGGACTAGCGGGGGCAGATACGCAGTATTTT
cdr3_aa: CASSGGLAGADTQYF
clone_size: many
v_call: TRBV10-2
j_call: TRBJ2-3
d_call: TRBD2

cdr3_nt: TGCGCCAGCAGCCAAGAGTCGGGAGAGCAGTTCTTC
cdr3_aa: CASSQESGEQFF
clone_size: many
v_call: TRBV4-1
j_call: TRBJ2-1
d_call: NA

cdr3_nt: TGTGCCAGCTCTCCCCGGACAGTCTCTGGAAACACCATATATTTT
cdr3_aa: CASSPRTVSGNTIYF
clone_size: few
v_call: TRBV18
j_call: TRBJ1-3
d_call: NA

cdr3_nt: TGTGCCAGCAGCCGAGGACAGGGGTGGACTGAAGCTTTCTTT
cdr3_aa: CASSRGQGWTEAFF
clone_size: many
v_call: TRBV6-5
j_call: TRBJ1-1
d_call: TRBD1

cdr3_nt: TGTGCCAGCAGCTTAGTGCCCCGAACAGGTTCTAGCACAGATACGCAGTATTTT
cdr3_aa: CASSLVPRTGSSTDTQYF
clone_size: NA
v_call: TRBV7-8
j_call: TRBJ2-3
d_call: NA

cdr3_nt: TGTGCCAGCAGCTTACGGGCGGGGGGTAGCACAGATACGCAGTATTTT
cdr3_aa: CASSLRAGGSTDTQYF
clone_size: few
v_call: TRBV7-9
j_call: TRBJ2-3
d_call: TRBD2

cdr3_nt: TGCGCCAGCAGCTCATTGAGGCAGAGCTCCTACAATGAGCAGTTCTTC
cdr3_aa: CASSSLRQSSYNEQFF
clone_size: few
v_call: TRBV5-1
j_call: TRBJ2-1
d_call: NA

cdr3_nt: TGTGCCAGCAGCCAATTCGGACTAGCGGGGAACAATGAGCAGTTCTTC
cdr3_aa: CASSQFGLAGNNEQFF
clone_size: many
v_call: TRBV9
j_call: TRBJ2-1
d_call: TRBD2